Presented here are 27 T cell receptor beta chains from one specimen sequenced in a study of technical replicates of blood from a handful of donors. Sequenced by immunoSEQ multiplex PCR; TCRdb stores in-frame clones only, minus some. The sample lists about 97,000 clones, about 96% seen once, with approximately 0.38% in the top ten. The specimen was T cells isolated from PBMCs. These receptor sequences come from a human donor in good health.

The genes are TRBV6-1 and TRBJ2-5; D perhaps matches TRBD2 (6 bases). CDR3 length: 13 amino acids. V was pared by 5 bases and J by 5 bases, with 12 bases between. Germline V gives CDR1 MNHNS, CDR2 SASEGT. The CDR3 region is CASSFGTLETQYF. CDR3 DNA: TGTGCCAGCAGTTTCGGGACTTTGGAGACCCAGTACTTC.

Only one count was recorded for this clone. This chain uses TRBV11-3 with TRBJ2-7; no reliable D call. This CDR3 spans 13 amino acids. Trimming left V 0 bases short and J 3 bases short, with 6 bases between. In germline, CDR1 is SGHNT, CDR2 YENEEA. Here the CDR3 DNA reads TGTGCCAGCAGCTTAGACTTCGGCTACGAGCAGTACTTC. It specifies CASSLDFGYEQYF.

V usage is TRBV7-3 and J usage is TRBJ2-3; possible D gene TRBD1, 6 bases. CDR1 and CDR2 from the germline V gene are SGHTA and FQGTGA. The CDR3 spans 14 residues. The V and J ends lost 5 bases and 2 bases respectively, with 11 bases between them. The CDR3 DNA sequence: TGTGCCAGCAGCCCCGACAGGTTCACAGATACGCAGTATTTT. It encodes CASSPDRFTDTQYF.

The rearrangement links TRBV6-1 to TRBJ2-1; no reliable D call. From germline, CDR1 is MNHNS and CDR2 SASEGT. Trimming stripped 1 base from V and 6 bases from J, with 7 bases between. The CDR3 is 13 residues long. For the CDR3, the DNA is TGTGCCAGCAGTGAAGGCCAACTCAATGAGCAGTTCTTC. Its translation: CASSEGQLNEQFF.

The J gene is TRBJ2-5, the V gene TRBV6-6; TRBD1 matches 7 bases. CDR1 is MNHNY and CDR2 is SVGAGI in the germline V gene (reference sequence). The CDR3 consists of 13 residues. The V and J ends lost 8 bases and 1 base, in that order; junction bases with no gene match: 4. CDR3 DNA: TGTGCCAGCGGAAGGGGGCTCCAAGAGACCCAGTACTTC. Translating it yields CASGRGLQETQYF.

The chain joins TRBV11-3 to TRBJ2-6; TRBD1 aligns across 7 bases. This CDR3 spans 20 amino acids. J was trimmed by 0 bases and V by 5 bases; bases with no gene match: 16. Germline V CDR1 and CDR2: SGHNT, YENEEA. In DNA, the CDR3 is TGTGCCAGCAGCCCCCAAGATAGACAGGGAGACAGCTCTGGGGCCAACGTCCTGACTTTC. Amino acid sequence: CASSPQDRQGDSSGANVLTF.

The rearrangement uses TRBV7-9 and TRBJ1-1; D uncertain. Trimming removed 5 bases at V and 11 bases at J, with 12 bases between. Germline loops: CDR1 SEHNR, CDR2 FQNEAQ (reference sequence). CDR3 length: 11 amino acids. CDR3 protein: CASSPSYRAFF. CDR3 DNA sequence: TGTGCCAGCAGCCCTTCGTACCGGGCTTTCTTT.

The genes are TRBV4-1 and TRBJ2-7, with 13 nucleotides matching TRBD2. V trimming: 2 bases; J trimming: 2 bases; junction bases outside the gene matches: 6. The CDR3 contains 17 residues. Germline CDR1 is MGHRA and CDR2 is YSYEKL. CDR3 sequence: CASSQRPGTSGTYEQYF. CDR3 nucleotide sequence: TGCGCCAGCAGCCAACGCCCCGGGACTAGCGGGACCTACGAGCAGTACTTC.

This chain uses TRBV7-9 with TRBJ1-1; D unresolved. CDR1 is SEHNR and CDR2 is FQNEAQ in the germline V gene (reference sequence). The CDR3 sequence is 12 residues long. V was clipped by 8 bases and J by 4 bases, with 11 bases between them. The CDR3 sequence is CASSGGPTEAFF. The CDR3 DNA reads as TGTGCCAGCTCCGGCGGGCCCACTGAAGCTTTCTTT.

The chain recombines TRBV29-1 with TRBJ1-5; 8 positions agree with TRBD1. Germline assignment: CDR1 SQVTM and CDR2 ANQGSEA. With 6 bases clipped from V and 3 bases from J, the junction kept 7 bases outside the gene matches. The length of the CDR3 is 14 residues. CDR3 region: CSVDAGGPNQPQHF. CDR3 nucleotides: TGCAGCGTGGATGCAGGGGGCCCCAATCAGCCCCAGCATTTT.

This chain joins TRBV14 and TRBJ1-2; 9 nucleotides line up with TRBD1. V trimming: 6 bases; J trimming: 2 bases; junction bases outside the gene matches: 4. Germline V CDR1 and CDR2: SGHDN, FVKESK. The CDR3 consists of 14 residues. The CDR3 loop is CASSAGTGNYGYTF. The CDR3, as DNA: TGTGCCAGCAGTGCCGGGACAGGGAACTATGGCTACACCTTC.

The rearrangement uses TRBV7-8 and TRBJ1-1; 7 nucleotides agree with TRBD1. Germline lookup yields CDR1 SGHVS and CDR2 FQNEAQ. Unmatched junction bases numbered 5, after V lost 7 bases and J lost 0 bases. This CDR3 is built from 14 residues. Written as DNA, the CDR3 is TGTGCCAGCACTAGACAGGGAATGAACACTGAAGCTTTCTTT. Translating it yields CASTRQGMNTEAFF.

The chain is built from TRBV7-8 and TRBJ1-1; 7 bases fit TRBD1. Trimming took 3 bases from V and 3 from J; bases not matched to a gene: 7. CDR3 length equals 15 residues. Germline assignment: CDR1 SGHVS and CDR2 FQNEAQ. DNA of the CDR3: TGTGCCAGCAGCTTGACACAGGGGAGGCACACTGAAGCTTTCTTT. Its translation is CASSLTQGRHTEAFF.

The chain links TRBV4-1 to TRBJ1-5, with D unclear. V was trimmed by 0 bases and J by 0 bases, leaving 12 bases between them. This CDR3 comprises 17 residues. Germline V gene sequence: CDR1 MGHRA, CDR2 YSYEKL. Here the CDR3 DNA reads TGCGCCAGCAGCCAAGATCCCCTGACTTATAGCAATCAGCCCCAGCATTTT. Encoded protein: CASSQDPLTYSNQPQHF.

This chain joins TRBV2 and TRBJ2-7; 8 bases fit TRBD1. The CDR3 runs 14 residues. CDR1 is SNHLY and CDR2 is FYNNEI in the germline V gene. The J segment lost 3 bases and the V segment lost 3 bases, leaving 4 bases of the junction unmatched. The CDR3 DNA reads TGTGCCAGCAGTGACTGGACAGGGAGCTACGAGCAGTACTTC. The encoded protein is CASSDWTGSYEQYF.

This chain connects TRBV6-5 to TRBJ2-7; no definite D call. CDR1 MNHEY and CDR2 SVGAGI come from the germline V gene. Trimming removed 6 bases from V and 6 bases from J, with 18 bases in between. This CDR3 region has 14 residues. The chain's CDR3 is CASSLVANSGEQYF. The CDR3 DNA sequence: TGTGCCAGCAGCCTCGTCGCTAATTCGGGCGAGCAGTACTTC.

The chain carries TRBV2 and TRBJ2-6; 8 nucleotides line up with TRBD1. Germline V gene lookup returns CDR1 SNHLY and CDR2 FYNNEI. The CDR3 consists of 17 residues. Trimming removed 3 bases from V and 0 bases from J; junction bases left unmatched: 4. CDR3 sequence (DNA): TGTGCCAGCAGTGACAGGGGGCGAAGCTCTGGGGCCAACGTCCTGACTTTC. Protein product: CASSDRGRSSGANVLTF.

The rearrangement joins TRBV7-2 to TRBJ2-5; TRBD2 aligns across 10 bases. CDR1 and CDR2 (germline): SGHTA, FQGNSA. Unmatched junction bases numbered 4, after V lost 4 bases and J lost 2 bases. The CDR3 runs 15 residues. As DNA, the CDR3 is TGTGCCAGCAGCTCTGGGACTAGCGAACAAGAGACCCAGTACTTC. Translated: CASSSGTSEQETQYF.

V and J are TRBV4-1 and TRBJ2-6; tentative D call: TRBD1 (5 bases). Germline V gene sequence: CDR1 MGHRA, CDR2 YSYEKL. This CDR3 contains 17 residues. Trimming removed 0 bases from V and 0 bases from J, with 9 bases in between. In DNA, the CDR3 is TGCGCCAGCAGCCAAGATTATAGGGGCTCTGGGGCCAACGTCCTGACTTTC. Translation gives CASSQDYRGSGANVLTF.

The V gene is TRBV6-1, the J gene TRBJ2-3; 7 bases agree with TRBD1. The V gene's germline CDR1 is MNHNS and CDR2 SASEGT. Trimming at V came to 6 bases and at J to 1 base, leaving 7 bases not matched to a gene. This CDR3 comprises 15 residues. The CDR3 protein is CASRDRPRGTDTQYF. As DNA, the CDR3 is TGTGCCAGCAGGGACAGGCCCCGGGGCACAGATACGCAGTATTTT.

The chain recombines TRBV28 with TRBJ1-5, with D tentatively TRBD1 (5 bases). The CDR3 is 14 residues long. V dropped 5 bases and J dropped 4 bases, with 12 bases sitting between them. Germline lookup yields CDR1 MDHEN and CDR2 SYDVKM. CDR3 bases: TGTGCCAGCAGTAAAGTGACAGCTAATCAGCCCCAGCATTTT. Amino acids: CASSKVTANQPQHF.

This clone came up once. V gene TRBV4-1 combines with J gene TRBJ1-3; D may be TRBD1 (5 bases). The length of the CDR3 is 18 residues. Germline loops: CDR1 MGHRA, CDR2 YSYEKL. Trimming removed 0 bases from V and 4 bases from J, with 19 bases in between. The CDR3 coding sequence is TGCGCCAGCAGCCAAGATCCGGGACTGTTGTTAGCCGGAAACACCATATATTTT. It is translated as CASSQDPGLLLAGNTIYF.

The chain combines TRBV9 with TRBJ2-7; 8 bases match TRBD1. The junction had 9 bases not matched to a gene; V was cut back by 4 bases and J by 6 bases. Germline V gives CDR1 SGDLS, CDR2 YYNGEE. The CDR3 totals 14 residues. The CDR3 sequence: CASSPGDRLSEQYF. Here the CDR3 DNA reads TGTGCCAGCAGCCCAGGGGACAGGTTGTCCGAGCAGTACTTC.

The chain joins TRBV18 to TRBJ2-1; possible D gene TRBD2, 5 bases. The CDR3 runs to 14 residues. The V end lost 0 bases, the J end lost 7 bases, and 10 bases lay between the germline ends. The germline V gene encodes CDR1 KGHSH and CDR2 LQKENI. Written as DNA, the CDR3 is TGTGCCAGCTCACCACCCGAATGGAGGAATGAGCAGTTCTTC. It yields the protein CASSPPEWRNEQFF.

The V gene is TRBV11-3, the J gene TRBJ2-7; tentatively, D is TRBD1 (6 bases). The CDR3 extends over 16 amino acids. With 0 bases removed from V and 4 bases from J, the gap between germline ends came to 16 bases. Per germline, CDR1 SGHNT and CDR2 YENEEA. The CDR3 protein is CASSLEEQGSGYEQYF. The CDR3 coding sequence is TGTGCCAGCAGCTTAGAAGAGCAGGGGAGTGGATACGAGCAGTACTTC.

V gene TRBV9 combines with J gene TRBJ2-3; D is possibly TRBD1 (6 bases). Trimming stripped 0 bases from V and 2 bases from J, with 13 bases between. The CDR3 spans 16 residues. The germline V gene has CDR1 SGDLS and CDR2 YYNGEE. CDR3 DNA sequence: TGTGCCAGCAGCGTAGCTCCAGGGGCTTCCACAGATACGCAGTATTTT. Amino acid sequence: CASSVAPGASTDTQYF. The full variable domain, in which reference TRBV9 and TRBJ2-3 provide the parts outside the CDR3, is DSGVTQTPKHLITATGQRVTLRCSPRSGDLSVYWYQQSLDQGLQFLIQYYNGEERAKGNILERFSAQQFPDLHSELNLSSLELGDSALYFCASSVAPGASTDTQYFGPGTRLTVL.

The chain carries TRBV19 and TRBJ2-6; 9 bases agree with TRBD2. Losses at the gene ends were 3 bases for V and 2 bases for J; bases not matched to a gene: 5. The germline gives CDR1 LNHDA, CDR2 SQIVND (reference sequence). The CDR3 runs to 17 residues. CDR3 sequence reads: CASSIQAGGTGANVLTF. The CDR3 nucleotides are TGTGCCAGTAGTATTCAGGCGGGAGGGACTGGGGCCAACGTCCTGACTTTC.